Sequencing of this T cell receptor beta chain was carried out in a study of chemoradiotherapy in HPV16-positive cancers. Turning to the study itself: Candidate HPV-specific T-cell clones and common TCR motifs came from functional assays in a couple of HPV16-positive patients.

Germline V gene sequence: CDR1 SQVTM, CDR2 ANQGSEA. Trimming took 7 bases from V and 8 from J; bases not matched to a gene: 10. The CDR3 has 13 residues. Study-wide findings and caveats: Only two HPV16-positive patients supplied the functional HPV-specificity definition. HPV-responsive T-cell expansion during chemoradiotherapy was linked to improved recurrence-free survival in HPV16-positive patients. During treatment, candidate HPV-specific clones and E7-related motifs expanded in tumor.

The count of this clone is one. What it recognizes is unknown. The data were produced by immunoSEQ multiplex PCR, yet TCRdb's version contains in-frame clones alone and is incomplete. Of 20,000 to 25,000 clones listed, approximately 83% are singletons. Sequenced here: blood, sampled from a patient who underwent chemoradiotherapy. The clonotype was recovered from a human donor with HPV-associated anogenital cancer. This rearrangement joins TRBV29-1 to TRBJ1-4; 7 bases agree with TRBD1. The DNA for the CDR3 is TGCAGCGCGTCCCGGGACAGAGGAGAAAAACTGTTTTTT. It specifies CSASRDRGEKLFF.